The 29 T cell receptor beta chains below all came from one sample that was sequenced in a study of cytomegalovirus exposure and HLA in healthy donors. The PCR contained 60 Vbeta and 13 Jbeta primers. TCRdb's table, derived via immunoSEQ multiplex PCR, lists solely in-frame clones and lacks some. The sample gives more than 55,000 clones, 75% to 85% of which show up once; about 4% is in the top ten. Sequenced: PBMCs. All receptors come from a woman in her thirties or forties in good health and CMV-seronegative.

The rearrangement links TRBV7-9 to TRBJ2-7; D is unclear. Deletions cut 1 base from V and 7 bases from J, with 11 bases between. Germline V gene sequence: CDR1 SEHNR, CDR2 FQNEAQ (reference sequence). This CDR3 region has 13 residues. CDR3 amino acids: CASSLDGFGEQYF. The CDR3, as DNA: TGTGCCAGCAGCTTAGACGGCTTCGGGGAGCAGTACTTC.

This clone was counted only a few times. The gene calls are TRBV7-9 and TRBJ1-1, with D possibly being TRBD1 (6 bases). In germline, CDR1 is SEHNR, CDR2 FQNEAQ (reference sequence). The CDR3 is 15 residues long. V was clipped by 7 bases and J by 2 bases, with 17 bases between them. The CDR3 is CASTPDSPSNTEAFF. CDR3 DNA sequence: TGTGCCAGCACTCCGGACAGCCCCTCTAACACTGAAGCTTTCTTT.

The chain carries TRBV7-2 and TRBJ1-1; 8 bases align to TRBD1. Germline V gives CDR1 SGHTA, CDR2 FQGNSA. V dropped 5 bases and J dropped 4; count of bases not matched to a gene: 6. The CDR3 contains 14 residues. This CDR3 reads CASSRDRGVTEAFF. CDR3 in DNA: TGTGCCAGCAGCCGAGACAGGGGAGTCACTGAAGCTTTCTTT.

CDR3 DNA sequence: TGTGCCAGCAGCGCATCGAACGGGGATAATGAAAAACTGTTTTTT. Protein sequence: CASSASNGDNEKLFF. This chain uses TRBV9 with TRBJ1-4; no clear D. CDR1 is SGDLS, CDR2 YYNGEE, per germline. This CDR3 has 15 residues. The germline V and J ends were trimmed by 3 bases and 4 bases, with 13 bases remaining between them.

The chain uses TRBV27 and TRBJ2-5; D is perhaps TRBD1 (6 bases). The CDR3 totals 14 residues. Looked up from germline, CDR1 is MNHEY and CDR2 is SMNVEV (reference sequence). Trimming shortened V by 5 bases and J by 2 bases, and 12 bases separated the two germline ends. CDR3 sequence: CASSPLGQQETQYF. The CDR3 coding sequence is TGTGCCAGCAGTCCACTGGGACAACAAGAGACCCAGTACTTC.

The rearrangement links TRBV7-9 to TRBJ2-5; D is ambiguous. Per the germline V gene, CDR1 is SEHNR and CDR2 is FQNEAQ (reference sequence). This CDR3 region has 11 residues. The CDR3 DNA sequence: TGTGCTACTCTACGTTGGGAGACCCAGTACTTC. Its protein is CATLRWETQYF.

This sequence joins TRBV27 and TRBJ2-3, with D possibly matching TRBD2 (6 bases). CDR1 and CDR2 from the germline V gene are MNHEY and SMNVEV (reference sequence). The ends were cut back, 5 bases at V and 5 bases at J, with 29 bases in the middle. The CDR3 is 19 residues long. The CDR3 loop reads CASSPRPRTERDFRDTQYF. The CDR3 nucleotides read TGTGCCAGCAGTCCCAGACCAAGGACGGAACGGGACTTTAGAGATACGCAGTATTTT.

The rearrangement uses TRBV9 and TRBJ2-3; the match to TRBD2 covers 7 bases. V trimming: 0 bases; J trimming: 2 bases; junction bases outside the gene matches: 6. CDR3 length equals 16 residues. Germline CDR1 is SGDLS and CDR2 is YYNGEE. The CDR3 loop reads CASSVEASGYTDTQYF. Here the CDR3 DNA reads TGTGCCAGCAGCGTAGAGGCTAGCGGATACACAGATACGCAGTATTTT.

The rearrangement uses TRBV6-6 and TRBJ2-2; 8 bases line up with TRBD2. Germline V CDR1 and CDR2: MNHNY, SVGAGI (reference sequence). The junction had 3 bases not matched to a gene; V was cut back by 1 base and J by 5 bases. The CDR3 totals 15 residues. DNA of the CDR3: TGTGCCAGCAGTTACTTCGGGGGGGGGACCGGGGAGCTGTTTTTT. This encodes CASSYFGGGTGELFF.

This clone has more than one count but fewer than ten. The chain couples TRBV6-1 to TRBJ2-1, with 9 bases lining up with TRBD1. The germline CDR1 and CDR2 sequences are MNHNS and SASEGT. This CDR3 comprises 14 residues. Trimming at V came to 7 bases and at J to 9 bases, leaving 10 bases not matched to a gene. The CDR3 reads CASKNFGQGSEQFF. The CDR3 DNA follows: TGTGCCAGCAAGAATTTTGGACAGGGGAGTGAGCAGTTCTTC.

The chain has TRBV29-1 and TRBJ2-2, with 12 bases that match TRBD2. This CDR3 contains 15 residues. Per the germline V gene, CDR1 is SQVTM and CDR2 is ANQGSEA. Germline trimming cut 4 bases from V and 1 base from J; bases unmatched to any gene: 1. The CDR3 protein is CSVALAGGNTGELFF. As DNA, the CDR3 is TGCAGCGTTGCACTAGCGGGAGGGAACACCGGGGAGCTGTTTTTT.

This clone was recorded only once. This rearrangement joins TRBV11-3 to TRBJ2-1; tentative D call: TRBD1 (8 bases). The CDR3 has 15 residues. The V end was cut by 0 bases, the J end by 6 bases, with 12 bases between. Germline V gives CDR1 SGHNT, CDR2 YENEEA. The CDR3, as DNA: TGTGCCAGCAGCTTAGAACAGGGGGGGGTCAATGAGCAGTTCTTC. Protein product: CASSLEQGGVNEQFF.

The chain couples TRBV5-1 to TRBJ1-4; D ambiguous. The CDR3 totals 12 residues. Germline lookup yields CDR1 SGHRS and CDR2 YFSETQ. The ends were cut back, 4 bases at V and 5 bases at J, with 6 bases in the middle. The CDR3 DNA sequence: TGCGCCAGCAGCCCGGGGAATGAAAAACTGTTTTTT. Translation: CASSPGNEKLFF.

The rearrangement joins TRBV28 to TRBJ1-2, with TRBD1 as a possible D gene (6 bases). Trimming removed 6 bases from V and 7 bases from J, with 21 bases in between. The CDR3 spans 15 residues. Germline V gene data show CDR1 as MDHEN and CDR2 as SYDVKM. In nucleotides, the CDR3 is TGTGCCAGCAGCGTCGGGGGGCACTCGCTCGGTGGCTACACCTTC. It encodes CASSVGGHSLGGYTF.

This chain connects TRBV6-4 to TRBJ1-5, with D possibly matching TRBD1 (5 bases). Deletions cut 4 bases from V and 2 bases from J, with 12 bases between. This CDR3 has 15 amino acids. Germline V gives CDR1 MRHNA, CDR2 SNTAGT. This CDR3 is CASSVTRDGNQPQHF. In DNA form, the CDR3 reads TGTGCCAGCAGTGTTACCAGGGATGGCAATCAGCCCCAGCATTTT.

The CDR3 is CASSRSHYGYTF. CDR3 bases: TGTGCCAGCAGCCGGAGTCACTATGGCTACACCTTC. The V and J genes are TRBV9 and TRBJ1-2; D unresolved. In germline, CDR1 is SGDLS, CDR2 YYNGEE. The V and J ends lost 4 bases and 3 bases respectively, with 7 bases between them. CDR3 length: 12 residues.

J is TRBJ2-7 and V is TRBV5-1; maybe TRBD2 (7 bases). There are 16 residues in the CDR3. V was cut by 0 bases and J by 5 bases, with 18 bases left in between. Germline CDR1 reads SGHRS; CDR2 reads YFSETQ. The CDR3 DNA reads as TGCGCCAGCAGCTTGGGGTCCGGGGGGCCCATTCACGAGCAGTACTTC. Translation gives CASSLGSGGPIHEQYF.

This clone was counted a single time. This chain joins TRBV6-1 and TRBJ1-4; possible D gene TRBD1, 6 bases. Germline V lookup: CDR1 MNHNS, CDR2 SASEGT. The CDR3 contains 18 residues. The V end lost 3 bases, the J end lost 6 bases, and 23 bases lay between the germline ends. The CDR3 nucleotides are TGTGCCAGCAGTGAGCCCCGGGACACAAACCGAGGGGATGAAAAACTGTTTTTT. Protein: CASSEPRDTNRGDEKLFF.

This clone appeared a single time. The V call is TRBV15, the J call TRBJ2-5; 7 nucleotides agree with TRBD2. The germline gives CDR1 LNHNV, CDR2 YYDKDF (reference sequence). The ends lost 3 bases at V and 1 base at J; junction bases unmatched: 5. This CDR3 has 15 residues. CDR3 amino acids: CATSSGLVGQETQYF. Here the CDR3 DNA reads TGTGCCACCAGCAGTGGACTAGTGGGCCAAGAGACCCAGTACTTC.

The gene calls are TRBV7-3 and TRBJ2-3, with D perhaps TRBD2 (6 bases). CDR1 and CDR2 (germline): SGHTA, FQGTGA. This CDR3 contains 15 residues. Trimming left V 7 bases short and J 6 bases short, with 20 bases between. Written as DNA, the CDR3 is TGTGCCAGCACCCGGGGGTTCGGGAGTTCCGATACGCAGTATTTT. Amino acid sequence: CASTRGFGSSDTQYF.

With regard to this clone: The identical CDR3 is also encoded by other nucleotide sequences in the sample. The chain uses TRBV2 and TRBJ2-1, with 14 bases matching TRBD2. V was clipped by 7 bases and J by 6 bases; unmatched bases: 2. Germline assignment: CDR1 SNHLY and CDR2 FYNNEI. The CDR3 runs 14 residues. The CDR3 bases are TGTGCCAGCAAGGGGACTAGCGGGAGCAATGAGCAGTTCTTC. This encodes CASKGTSGSNEQFF.

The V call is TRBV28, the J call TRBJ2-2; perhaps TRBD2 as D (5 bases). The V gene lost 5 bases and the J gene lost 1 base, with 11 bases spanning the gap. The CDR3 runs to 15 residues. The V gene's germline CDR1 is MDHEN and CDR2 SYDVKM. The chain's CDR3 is CASSPPGLNTGELFF. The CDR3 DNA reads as TGTGCCAGCAGTCCCCCGGGATTGAACACCGGGGAGCTGTTTTTT.

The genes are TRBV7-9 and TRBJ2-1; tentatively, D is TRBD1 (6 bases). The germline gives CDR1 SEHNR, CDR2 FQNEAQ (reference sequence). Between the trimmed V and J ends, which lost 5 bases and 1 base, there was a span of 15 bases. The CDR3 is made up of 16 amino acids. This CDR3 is CASSQTGTLSYNEQFF. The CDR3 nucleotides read TGTGCCAGCAGCCAGACCGGGACACTTTCCTACAATGAGCAGTTCTTC.

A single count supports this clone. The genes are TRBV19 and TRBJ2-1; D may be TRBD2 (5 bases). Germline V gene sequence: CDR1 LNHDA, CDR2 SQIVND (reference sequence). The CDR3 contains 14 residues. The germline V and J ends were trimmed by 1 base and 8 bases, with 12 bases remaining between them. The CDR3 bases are TGTGCCAGTAGTATAGGCGGGCTCGGTGATGAGCAGTTCTTC. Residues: CASSIGGLGDEQFF.

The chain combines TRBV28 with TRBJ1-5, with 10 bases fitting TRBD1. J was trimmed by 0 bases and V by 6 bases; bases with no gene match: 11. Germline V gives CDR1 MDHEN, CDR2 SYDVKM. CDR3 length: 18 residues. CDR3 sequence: CASSRGTGAVLSNQPQHF. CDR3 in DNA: TGTGCCAGCAGCCGGGGGACAGGGGCTGTCCTTAGCAATCAGCCCCAGCATTTT.

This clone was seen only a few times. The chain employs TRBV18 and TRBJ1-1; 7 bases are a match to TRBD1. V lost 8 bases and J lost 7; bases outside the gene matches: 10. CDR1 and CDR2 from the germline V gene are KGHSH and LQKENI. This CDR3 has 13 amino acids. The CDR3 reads CASGPGTEYEAFF. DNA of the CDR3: TGTGCCAGCGGGCCCGGGACAGAGTATGAAGCTTTCTTT.

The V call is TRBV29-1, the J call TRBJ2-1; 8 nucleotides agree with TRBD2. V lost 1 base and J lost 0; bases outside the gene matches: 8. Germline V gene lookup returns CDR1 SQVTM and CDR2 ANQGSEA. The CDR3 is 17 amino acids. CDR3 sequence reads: CSVEAPLAGSSYNEQFF. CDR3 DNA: TGCAGCGTTGAAGCACCGCTAGCGGGCAGCTCCTACAATGAGCAGTTCTTC.

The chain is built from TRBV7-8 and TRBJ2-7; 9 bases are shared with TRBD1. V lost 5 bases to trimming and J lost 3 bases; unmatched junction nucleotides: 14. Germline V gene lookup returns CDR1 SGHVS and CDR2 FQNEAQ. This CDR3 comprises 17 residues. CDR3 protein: CASSPQPGTGRNYEQYF. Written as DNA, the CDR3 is TGTGCCAGCAGCCCGCAGCCCGGGACAGGGAGGAACTACGAGCAGTACTTC.

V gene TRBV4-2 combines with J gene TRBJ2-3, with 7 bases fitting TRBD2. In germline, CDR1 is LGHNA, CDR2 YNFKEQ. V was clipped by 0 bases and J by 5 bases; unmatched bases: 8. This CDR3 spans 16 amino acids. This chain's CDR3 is CASSQDSGTGGDTQYF. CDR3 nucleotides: TGTGCCAGCAGCCAAGACAGCGGGACCGGCGGAGATACGCAGTATTTT.